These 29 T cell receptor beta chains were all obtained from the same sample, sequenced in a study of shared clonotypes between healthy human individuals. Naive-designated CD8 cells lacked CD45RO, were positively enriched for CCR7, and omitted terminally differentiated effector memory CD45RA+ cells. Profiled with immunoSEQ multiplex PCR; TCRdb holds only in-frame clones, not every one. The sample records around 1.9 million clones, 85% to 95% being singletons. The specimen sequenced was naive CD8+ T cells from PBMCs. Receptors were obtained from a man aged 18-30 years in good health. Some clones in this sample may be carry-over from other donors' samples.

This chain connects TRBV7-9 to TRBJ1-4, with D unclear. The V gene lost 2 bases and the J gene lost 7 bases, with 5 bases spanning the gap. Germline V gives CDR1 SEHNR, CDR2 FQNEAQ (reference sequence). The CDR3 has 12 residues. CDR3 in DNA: TGTGCCAGCAGCTTATGGAGTGAAAAACTGTTTTTT. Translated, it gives CASSLWSEKLFF.

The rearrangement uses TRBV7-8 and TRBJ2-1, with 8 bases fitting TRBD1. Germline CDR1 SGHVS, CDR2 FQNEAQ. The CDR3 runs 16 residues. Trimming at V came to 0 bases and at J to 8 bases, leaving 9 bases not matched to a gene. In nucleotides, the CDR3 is TGTGCCAGCAGCTTAGCTACCGGACAGGGCTTGCATGAGCAGTTCTTC. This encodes CASSLATGQGLHEQFF.

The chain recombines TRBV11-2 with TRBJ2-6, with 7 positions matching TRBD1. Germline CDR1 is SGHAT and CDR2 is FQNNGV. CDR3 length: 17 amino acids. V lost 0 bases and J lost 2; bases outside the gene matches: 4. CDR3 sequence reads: CASSLERGRAGANVLTF. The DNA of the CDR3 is TGTGCCAGCAGCTTAGAGAGGGGGCGCGCTGGGGCCAACGTCCTGACTTTC.

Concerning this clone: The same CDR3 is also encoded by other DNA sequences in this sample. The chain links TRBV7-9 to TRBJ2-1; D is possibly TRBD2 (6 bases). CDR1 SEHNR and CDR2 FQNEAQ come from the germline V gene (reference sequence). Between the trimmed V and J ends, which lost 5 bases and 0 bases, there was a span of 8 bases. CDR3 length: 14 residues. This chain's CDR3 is CASSRGSSYNEQFF. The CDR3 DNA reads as TGTGCCAGCAGCCGGGGGAGCTCCTACAATGAGCAGTTCTTC.

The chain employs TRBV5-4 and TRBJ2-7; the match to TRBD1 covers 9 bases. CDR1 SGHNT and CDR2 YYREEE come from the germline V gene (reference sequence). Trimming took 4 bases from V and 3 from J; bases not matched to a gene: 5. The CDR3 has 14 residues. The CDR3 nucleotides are TGTGCCAGCAGCCCCACGACAGGGGGCTACGAGCAGTACTTC. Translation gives CASSPTTGGYEQYF.

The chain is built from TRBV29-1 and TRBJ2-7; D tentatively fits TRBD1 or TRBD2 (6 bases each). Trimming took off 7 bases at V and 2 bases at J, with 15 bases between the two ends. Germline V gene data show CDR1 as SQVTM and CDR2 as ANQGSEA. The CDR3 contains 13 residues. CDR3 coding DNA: TGCAGCGCCGGGGGCGGGGAGGCCTACGAGCAGTACTTC. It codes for CSAGGGEAYEQYF.

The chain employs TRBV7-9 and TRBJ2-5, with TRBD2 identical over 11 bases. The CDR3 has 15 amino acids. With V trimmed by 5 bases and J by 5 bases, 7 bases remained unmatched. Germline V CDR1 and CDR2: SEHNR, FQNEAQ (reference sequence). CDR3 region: CASSPVSGREETQYF. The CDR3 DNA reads TGTGCCAGCAGCCCGGTTAGCGGGAGGGAGGAGACCCAGTACTTC. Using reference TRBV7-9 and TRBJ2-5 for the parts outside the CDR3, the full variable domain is DTGVSQNPRHKITKRGQNVTFRCDPISEHNRLYWYRQTLGQGPEFLTYFQNEAQLEKSRLLSDRFSAERPKGSFSTLEIQRTEQGDSAMYLCASSPVSGREETQYFGPGTRLLVL.

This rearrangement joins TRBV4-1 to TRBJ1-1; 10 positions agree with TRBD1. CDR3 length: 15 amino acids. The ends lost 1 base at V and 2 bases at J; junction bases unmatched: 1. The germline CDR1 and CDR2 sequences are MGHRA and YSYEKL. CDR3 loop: CASSQGQGANTEAFF. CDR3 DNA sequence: TGCGCCAGCAGCCAAGGACAGGGGGCAAACACTGAAGCTTTCTTT.

The CDR3 nucleotides read TGTGCCAGCAGCCCAGGGGGCGGGAGGCCATACGAGCAGTACTTC. As protein: CASSPGGGRPYEQYF. The chain combines TRBV9 with TRBJ2-7, with D perhaps assigned TRBD1 or TRBD2 (8 bases each). The length of the CDR3 is 15 residues. Trimming took off 4 bases at V and 4 bases at J, with 18 bases between the two ends. CDR1 SGDLS and CDR2 YYNGEE come from the germline V gene.

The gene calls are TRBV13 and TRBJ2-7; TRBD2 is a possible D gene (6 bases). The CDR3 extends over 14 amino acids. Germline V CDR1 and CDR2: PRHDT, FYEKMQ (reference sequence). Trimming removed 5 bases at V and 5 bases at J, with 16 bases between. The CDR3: CASSSGSRVDEQYF. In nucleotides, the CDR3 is TGTGCCAGCAGCAGCGGGTCGCGGGTCGACGAGCAGTACTTC.

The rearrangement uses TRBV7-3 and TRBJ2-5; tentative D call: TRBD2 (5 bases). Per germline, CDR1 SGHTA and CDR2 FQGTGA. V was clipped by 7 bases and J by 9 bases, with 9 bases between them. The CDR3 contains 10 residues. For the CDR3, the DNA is TGTGCCAGCAAACTAGGCCCCCAGTACTTC. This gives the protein CASKLGPQYF.

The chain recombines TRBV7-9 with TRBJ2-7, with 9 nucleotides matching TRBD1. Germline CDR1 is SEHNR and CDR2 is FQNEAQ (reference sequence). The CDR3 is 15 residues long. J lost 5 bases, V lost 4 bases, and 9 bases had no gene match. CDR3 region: CASSSPTGGRHEQYF. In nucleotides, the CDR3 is TGTGCCAGCAGCTCCCCGACAGGGGGAAGGCACGAGCAGTACTTC.

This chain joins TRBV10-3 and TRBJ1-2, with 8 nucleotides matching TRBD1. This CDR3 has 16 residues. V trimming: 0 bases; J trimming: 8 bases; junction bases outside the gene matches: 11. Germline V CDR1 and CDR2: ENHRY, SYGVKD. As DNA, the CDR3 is TGTGCCATCAGTGAGTCCCACAGGGGGGCCCAAGAGGGCTACACCTTC. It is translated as CAISESHRGAQEGYTF.

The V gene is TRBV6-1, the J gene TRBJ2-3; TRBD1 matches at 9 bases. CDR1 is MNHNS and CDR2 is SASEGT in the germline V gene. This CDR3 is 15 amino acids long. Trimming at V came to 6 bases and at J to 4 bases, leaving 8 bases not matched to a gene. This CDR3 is CASRARQGGADTQYF. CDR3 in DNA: TGTGCCAGCAGAGCAAGACAGGGGGGCGCAGATACGCAGTATTTT.

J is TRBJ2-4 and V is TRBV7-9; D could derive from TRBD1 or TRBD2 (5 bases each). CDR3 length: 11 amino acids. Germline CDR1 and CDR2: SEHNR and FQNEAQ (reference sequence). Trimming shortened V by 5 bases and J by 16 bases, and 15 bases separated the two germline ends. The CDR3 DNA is TGTGCCAGCAGCGACGGGACGATTATATACTTC. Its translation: CASSDGTIIYF. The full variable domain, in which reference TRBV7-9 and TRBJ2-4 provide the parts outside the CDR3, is DTGVSQNPRHKITKRGQNVTFRCDPISEHNRLYWYRQTLGQGPEFLTYFQNEAQLEKSRLLSDRFSAERPKGSFSTLEIQRTEQGDSAMYLCASSDGTIIYFGAGTRLSVL.

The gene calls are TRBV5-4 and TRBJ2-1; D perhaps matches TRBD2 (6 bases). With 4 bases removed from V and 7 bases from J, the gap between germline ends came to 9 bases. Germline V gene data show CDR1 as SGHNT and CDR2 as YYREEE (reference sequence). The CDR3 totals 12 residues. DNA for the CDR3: TGTGCCAGCAGCCCTGCGGGAAATGAGCAGTTCTTC. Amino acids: CASSPAGNEQFF. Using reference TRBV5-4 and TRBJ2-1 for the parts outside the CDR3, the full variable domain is ETGVTQSPTHLIKTRGQQVTLRCSSQSGHNTVSWYQQALGQGPQFIFQYYREEENGRGNFPPRFSGLQFPNYSSELNVNALELDDSALYLCASSPAGNEQFFGPGTRLTVL.

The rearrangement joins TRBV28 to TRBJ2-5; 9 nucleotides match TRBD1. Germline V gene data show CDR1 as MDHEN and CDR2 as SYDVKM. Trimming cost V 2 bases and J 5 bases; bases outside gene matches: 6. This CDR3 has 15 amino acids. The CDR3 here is CASSLTDRGWETQYF. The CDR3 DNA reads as TGTGCCAGCAGTTTAACCGACAGGGGGTGGGAGACCCAGTACTTC.

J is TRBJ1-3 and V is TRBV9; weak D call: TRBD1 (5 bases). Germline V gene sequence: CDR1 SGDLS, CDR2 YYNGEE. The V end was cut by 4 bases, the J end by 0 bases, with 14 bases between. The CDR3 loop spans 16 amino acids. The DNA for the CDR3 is TGTGCCAGCAGCCCCGGCCCGGGGACCTCTGGAAACACCATATATTTT. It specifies CASSPGPGTSGNTIYF. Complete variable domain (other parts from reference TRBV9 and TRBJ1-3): DSGVTQTPKHLITATGQRVTLRCSPRSGDLSVYWYQQSLDQGLQFLIQYYNGEERAKGNILERFSAQQFPDLHSELNLSSLELGDSALYFCASSPGPGTSGNTIYFGEGSWLTVV.

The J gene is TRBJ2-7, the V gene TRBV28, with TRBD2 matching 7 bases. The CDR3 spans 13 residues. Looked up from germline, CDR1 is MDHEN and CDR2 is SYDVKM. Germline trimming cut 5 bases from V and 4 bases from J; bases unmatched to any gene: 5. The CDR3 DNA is TGTGCCAGCAGTGGGGGGGTACGGTACGAGCAGTACTTC. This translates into CASSGGVRYEQYF.

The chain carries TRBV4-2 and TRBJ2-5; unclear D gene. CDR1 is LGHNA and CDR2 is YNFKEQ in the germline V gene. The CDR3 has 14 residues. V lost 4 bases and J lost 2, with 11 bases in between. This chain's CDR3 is CASSPRTSQETQYF. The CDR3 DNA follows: TGTGCCAGCAGCCCTCGGACCTCGCAAGAGACCCAGTACTTC.

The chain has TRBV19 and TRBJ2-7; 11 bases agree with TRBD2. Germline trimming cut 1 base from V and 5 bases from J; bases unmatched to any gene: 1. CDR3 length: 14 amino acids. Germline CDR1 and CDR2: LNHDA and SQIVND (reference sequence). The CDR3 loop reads CASSIVAGGNEQYF. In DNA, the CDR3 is TGTGCCAGTAGTATAGTAGCGGGAGGGAACGAGCAGTACTTC.

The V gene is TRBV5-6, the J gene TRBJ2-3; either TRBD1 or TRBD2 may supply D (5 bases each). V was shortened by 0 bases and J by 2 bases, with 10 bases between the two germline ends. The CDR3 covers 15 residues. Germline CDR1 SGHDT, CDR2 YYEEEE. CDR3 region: CASSLAGTNTDTQYF. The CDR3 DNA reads TGTGCCAGCAGCTTGGCAGGGACCAACACAGATACGCAGTATTTT.

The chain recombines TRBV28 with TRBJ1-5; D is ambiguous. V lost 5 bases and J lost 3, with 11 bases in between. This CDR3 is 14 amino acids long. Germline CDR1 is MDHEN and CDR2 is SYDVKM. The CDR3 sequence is CASSPSIFNQPQHF. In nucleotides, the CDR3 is TGTGCCAGCAGTCCCTCGATTTTCAATCAGCCCCAGCATTTT.

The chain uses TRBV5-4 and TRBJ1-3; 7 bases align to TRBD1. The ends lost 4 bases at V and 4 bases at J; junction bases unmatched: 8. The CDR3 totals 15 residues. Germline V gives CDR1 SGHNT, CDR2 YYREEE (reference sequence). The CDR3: CASSKDREIGNTIYF. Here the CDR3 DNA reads TGTGCCAGCAGCAAAGACAGGGAGATCGGAAACACCATATATTTT.

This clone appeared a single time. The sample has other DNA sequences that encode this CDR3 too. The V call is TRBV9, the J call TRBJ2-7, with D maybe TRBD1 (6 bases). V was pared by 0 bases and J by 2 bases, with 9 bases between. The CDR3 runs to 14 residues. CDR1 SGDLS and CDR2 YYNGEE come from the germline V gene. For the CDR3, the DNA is TGTGCCAGCAGCGTAGGAGGGGGAACCTACGAGCAGTACTTC. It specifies CASSVGGGTYEQYF.

The CDR3 nucleotides read TGTGCCAGCAGCACGAGACTAGCGGTGCGGACGGCCTACGAGCAGTACTTC. Translation gives CASSTRLAVRTAYEQYF. The V gene is TRBV13, the J gene TRBJ2-5; 9 bases map to TRBD2. The DNA end is a closer match to TRBJ2-7, so the J assignment may be wrong. The CDR3 runs 17 residues. Germline CDR1 and CDR2: PRHDT and FYEKMQ (reference sequence).

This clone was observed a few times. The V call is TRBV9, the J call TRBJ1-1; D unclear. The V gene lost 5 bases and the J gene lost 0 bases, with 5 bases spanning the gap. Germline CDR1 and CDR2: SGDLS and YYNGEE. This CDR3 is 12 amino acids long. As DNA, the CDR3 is TGTGCCAGCAGGGAGCTGAACACTGAAGCTTTCTTT. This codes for CASRELNTEAFF.

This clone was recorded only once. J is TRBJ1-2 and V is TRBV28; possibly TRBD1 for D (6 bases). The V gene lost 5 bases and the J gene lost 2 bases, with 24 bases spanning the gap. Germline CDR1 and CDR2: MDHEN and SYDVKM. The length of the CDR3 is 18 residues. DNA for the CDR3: TGTGCCAGCAGTGCCATTACGAAGCGGACAGTACTAAACTATGGCTACACCTTC. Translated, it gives CASSAITKRTVLNYGYTF.

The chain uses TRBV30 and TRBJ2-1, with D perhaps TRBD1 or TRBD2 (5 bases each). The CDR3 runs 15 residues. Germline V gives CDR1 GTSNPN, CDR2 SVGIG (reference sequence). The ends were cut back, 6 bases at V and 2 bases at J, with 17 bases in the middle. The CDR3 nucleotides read TGTGCCTGCCTCAGTAGGGGACCCACCTACAATGAGCAGTTCTTC. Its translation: CACLSRGPTYNEQFF. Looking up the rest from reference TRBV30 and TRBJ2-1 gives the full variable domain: SQTIHQWPATLVQPVGSPLSLECTVEGTSNPNLYWYRQAAGRGLQLLFYSVGIGQISSEVPQNLSASRPQDRQFILSSKKLLLSDSGFYLCACLSRGPTYNEQFFGPGTRLTVL.